The 8 T cell receptor beta chains below come from one sample, sequenced in a study of T-cell reconstitution after alpha-beta-depleted transplantation in children. During its preparation, the TCRbeta library received unique molecular identifiers. TCRdb used MiXCR to reprocess the PCR reads, holding one entry per CDR3 protein. The sample shows around 250,000 distinct CDR3 sequences, approximately 8.9% of them seen only once. The sample was PBMCs, mostly from graft donor cells, taken 180 days after TCRalphabeta/CD19-depleted stem cell transplant. The receptors were sampled from a male patient between 5 and 17 years old who had a stem cell transplant for acute lymphoblastic leukemia, so the T cells may come from the graft donor.

The rearrangement links TRBV19 to TRBJ2-6; possibly TRBD1 for D (5 bases). Trimming pared 6 bases from V and 8 bases from J, leaving 11 bases between. The CDR3 is 13 amino acids. CDR1 LNHDA and CDR2 SQIVND come from the germline V gene (reference sequence). CDR3 DNA: TGTGCCAGTAGACCTCCAGGGACCAACGTCCTGACTTTC. Translated, it gives CASRPPGTNVLTF.

Many counts were recorded for this clonotype. V is TRBV20-1 and J is TRBJ2-5; D unresolved. CDR3 length: 13 amino acids. Germline V gene data show CDR1 as DFQATT and CDR2 as SNEGSKA (reference sequence). V lost 3 bases, J lost 7 bases, and 15 bases lay in between. The CDR3 protein is CSASNPSMVTQYF. As DNA, the CDR3 is TGCAGTGCTAGTAATCCTTCTATGGTGACCCAGTACTTC.

This clonotype was seen many times. The chain recombines TRBV7-2 with TRBJ1-2, with 11 bases that match TRBD1. This CDR3 is built from 15 residues. Germline values: CDR1 SGHTA, CDR2 FQGNSA. The V segment lost 3 bases and the J segment 4 bases; nucleotides outside the gene matches: 4. The CDR3 DNA reads as TGTGCCAGCAGCTTGAGGACAGGGGGCGGCTATGGCTACACCTTC. It is translated as CASSLRTGGGYGYTF. Variable domain in full (rest from reference TRBV7-2 and TRBJ1-2): GAGVSQSPSNKVTEKGKDVELRCDPISGHTALYWYRQSLGQGLEFLIYFQGNSAPDKSGLPSDRFSAERTGGSVSTLTIQRTQQEDSAVYLCASSLRTGGGYGYTFGSGTRLTVV.

The V gene is TRBV4-1, the J gene TRBJ2-5, with 7 bases that match TRBD2. The CDR3 is 16 amino acids. V shed 0 bases and J 2 bases; nucleotides not matched to a gene: 6. Germline CDR1 is MGHRA and CDR2 is YSYEKL. The CDR3 loop reads CASSQEAPSGQETQYF. The CDR3 DNA reads as TGCGCCAGCAGCCAAGAGGCGCCTAGCGGTCAAGAGACCCAGTACTTC.

This clonotype was seen at least ten times. V usage is TRBV28 and J usage is TRBJ2-3; TRBD1 matches 9 bases. This CDR3 comprises 15 residues. Germline trimming cut 6 bases from V and 5 bases from J; bases unmatched to any gene: 9. Germline V gene sequence: CDR1 MDHEN, CDR2 SYDVKM. CDR3 amino acids: CASRSDRGFRDTQYF. The CDR3 coding sequence is TGTGCCAGCAGGTCGGACAGGGGATTCCGAGATACGCAGTATTTT. The full variable domain, rest sourced from reference TRBV28 and TRBJ2-3, is DVKVTQSSRYLVKRTGEKVFLECVQDMDHENMFWYRQDPGLGLRLIYFSYDVKMKEKGDIPEGYSVSREKKERFSLILESASTNQTSMYLCASRSDRGFRDTQYFGPGTRLTVL.

This clonotype was recorded at least ten times. The genes are TRBV12-3 or TRBV12-4 and TRBJ2-2; 8 positions agree with TRBD1. The CDR3 has 14 residues. V was pared by 6 bases and J by 4 bases, with 4 bases of the junction left unmatched. CDR3 loop: CASSRGLITGELFF. The CDR3 DNA reads as TGTGCCAGCAGCAGGGGGCTGATCACCGGGGAGCTGTTTTTT.

In this sample, this clonotype turned up many times. The J gene is TRBJ2-7, the V gene TRBV20-1; TRBD2 matches at 11 bases. V gave up 3 bases and J gave up 6 bases; unmatched junction bases: 4. The length of the CDR3 is 13 residues. Germline V lookup: CDR1 DFQATT, CDR2 SNEGSKA (reference sequence). The CDR3 nucleotides read TGCAGTGCTAGGGTCCTAGCGGGAGGCGAGCAGTACTTC. Protein sequence: CSARVLAGGEQYF.

This clonotype has ten or more counts. This chain links TRBV7-2 with TRBJ1-3, with D perhaps TRBD1 (5 bases). The CDR3 consists of 19 residues. CDR1 SGHTA and CDR2 FQGNSA come from the germline V gene. Trimming shortened V by 0 bases and J by 0 bases, and 18 bases separated the two germline ends. The CDR3 reads CASSLAWGSGASSGNTIYF. The CDR3 DNA sequence: TGTGCCAGCAGCTTAGCGTGGGGATCCGGGGCGAGCTCTGGAAACACCATATATTTT.